This TCR beta chain emerged from a study of regulatory T cells in long-lasting Graves disease. Time point noted: persistent/refractory GD, antithyroid drugs over 5 years with positive TRAb. PBMCs were the source of the RNA used for TCR sequencing. EDTA tubes received about 8.2 milliliters of drawn peripheral blood. Construction of TCR beta libraries relied on iRepertoire HTBI primers and on Arm-PCR targeting CDR3 regions. One entry per CDR3 protein, called by TCRdb with MiXCR from the multiplex PCR reads. The sample contains 400,000 to 600,000 distinct CDR3 sequences, about 22% of which appear only once. This clonotype was detected many times. Its antigen is unidentified. Germline V gene sequence: CDR1 DFQATT, CDR2 SNEGSKA (reference sequence). The V end was cut by 2 bases, the J end by 0 bases, with 13 bases between. CDR3 length equals 15 residues. Overall study results and limits: TCR diversity in persistent Graves' patients was below that of newly diagnosed ones.

The chain carries TRBV20-1 and TRBJ1-1; maybe TRBD1 (6 bases). This material consisted of peripheral blood mononuclear cells (PBMCs), taken when the disease was refractory, from a patient treated with antithyroid drugs. The receptor comes from a female donor with Graves disease. The CDR3 sequence: CSARSRTALNTEAFF. CDR3 DNA: TGCAGTGCTAGATCCCGGACAGCCTTGAACACTGAAGCTTTCTTT.